The rows below give T cell receptor beta chains drawn from one sample of a study of blood T cell repertoires in COVID-19. TCRdb keeps only in-frame clones here, not all; method: immunoSEQ multiplex PCR. Seen here are 350,000 to 400,000 clones, approximately 89% observed once, and the top ten hold 0.86%. The sample was PBMCs or T cells enriched from blood (not recorded which). The receptor set was obtained from a woman between 35 and 50 years old who had been exposed to COVID-19. CDR3s include the opening cysteine and the closing phenylalanine or tryptophan. D genes are given only for firm matches. Rows give clone size only sometimes, using once, few, many, or a class for an expanded clone.

j_call: TRBJ1-1
v_call: TRBV5-1
clone_size: -
cdr3_length: 15
d_call: TRBD1
cdr3_aa: CASSLGRTGNTEAFF
cdr3_nt: TGCGCCAGCAGCTTGGGGAGGACAGGGAACACTGAAGCTTTCTTT

j_call: TRBJ2-1
v_call: TRBV3-1/TRBV3-2
clone_size: -
cdr3_length: 17
d_call: TRBD2
cdr3_aa: CASSRAGGPGQRNEQFF
cdr3_nt: TGTGCCAGCAGCCGAGCGGGAGGGCCTGGACAACGCAATGAGCAGTTCTTC

j_call: TRBJ1-5
v_call: TRBV6-1
clone_size: -
cdr3_length: 16
d_call: -
cdr3_aa: CASSDDPRVRNQPQHF
cdr3_nt: TGTGCCAGCAGTGATGACCCCAGGGTTCGCAATCAGCCCCAGCATTTT

j_call: TRBJ1-2
v_call: TRBV13
clone_size: -
cdr3_length: 16
d_call: TRBD1
cdr3_aa: CASSSAGTGGLYGYTF
cdr3_nt: TGTGCCAGCAGCTCGGCCGGGACAGGGGGCCTCTATGGCTACACCTTC

j_call: TRBJ2-1
v_call: TRBV11-2
clone_size: -
cdr3_length: 15
d_call: -
cdr3_aa: CASSLDPTKSNEQFF
cdr3_nt: TGTGCCAGCAGCTTAGACCCAACAAAAAGCAATGAGCAGTTCTTC

j_call: TRBJ2-7
v_call: TRBV10-1
clone_size: once
cdr3_length: 14
d_call: -
cdr3_aa: CASSPGLLSYEQYF
cdr3_nt: TGCGCCAGCAGTCCAGGGCTTCTCTCCTACGAGCAGTACTTC

j_call: TRBJ2-7
v_call: TRBV19
clone_size: -
cdr3_length: 14
d_call: -
cdr3_aa: CASSIAGAAYEQYF
cdr3_nt: TGTGCCAGTAGTATAGCAGGGGCCGCCTACGAGCAGTACTTC

j_call: TRBJ2-5
v_call: TRBV7-2
clone_size: -
cdr3_length: 14
d_call: -
cdr3_aa: CASSVTGGRETQYF
cdr3_nt: TGTGCCAGCAGCGTAACAGGTGGCAGGGAGACCCAGTACTTC

j_call: TRBJ2-1
v_call: TRBV25-1
clone_size: -
cdr3_length: 11
d_call: -
cdr3_aa: CASSVEKRQFF
cdr3_nt: TGTGCCAGCAGTGTCGAAAAGCGACAGTTCTTC

j_call: TRBJ2-7
v_call: TRBV27
clone_size: -
cdr3_length: 12
d_call: -
cdr3_aa: CASSLSGGVWYF
cdr3_nt: TGTGCCAGCAGTTTATCCGGCGGGGTTTGGTACTTC

j_call: TRBJ1-2
v_call: TRBV14
clone_size: -
cdr3_length: 14
d_call: TRBD1
cdr3_aa: CASSQQGANYGYTF
cdr3_nt: TGTGCCAGCAGCCAACAGGGGGCTAACTATGGCTACACCTTC

j_call: TRBJ1-3
v_call: TRBV7-2
clone_size: -
cdr3_length: 15
d_call: -
cdr3_aa: CASSPDSTSGNTIYF
cdr3_nt: TGTGCCAGCAGCCCCGACAGTACATCTGGAAACACCATATATTTT

j_call: TRBJ1-3
v_call: TRBV7-3
clone_size: -
cdr3_length: 15
d_call: -
cdr3_aa: CASSFSDRPGNTIYF
cdr3_nt: TGTGCCAGCAGCTTTTCCGACAGGCCTGGAAACACCATATATTTT

j_call: TRBJ2-7
v_call: TRBV10-3
clone_size: -
cdr3_length: 16
d_call: TRBD1
cdr3_aa: CAISGPGQGAAYEQYF
cdr3_nt: TGTGCCATCAGTGGCCCGGGACAGGGGGCGGCCTACGAGCAGTACTTC

j_call: TRBJ1-5
v_call: TRBV7-9
clone_size: -
cdr3_length: 14
d_call: -
cdr3_aa: CASSLAGTGQPQHF
cdr3_nt: TGTGCCAGCAGCTTAGCAGGCACGGGTCAGCCCCAGCATTTT

j_call: TRBJ2-1
v_call: TRBV11-2
clone_size: -
cdr3_length: 15
d_call: -
cdr3_aa: CASSRGGSWYNEQFF
cdr3_nt: TGTGCCAGCAGTAGGGGGGGCTCTTGGTACAATGAGCAGTTCTTC

j_call: TRBJ2-3
v_call: TRBV19
clone_size: -
cdr3_length: 17
d_call: TRBD2
cdr3_aa: CASSLPRLAGETDTQYF
cdr3_nt: TGTGCCAGTAGTTTACCCCGACTAGCGGGAGAGACAGATACGCAGTATTTT

j_call: TRBJ1-1
v_call: TRBV2
clone_size: -
cdr3_length: 14
d_call: -
cdr3_aa: CASSHRGGNTEAFF
cdr3_nt: TGTGCCAGCAGCCATAGGGGGGGGAACACTGAAGCTTTCTTT

j_call: TRBJ1-1
v_call: TRBV11-2
clone_size: -
cdr3_length: 12
d_call: -
cdr3_aa: CASTAGVTEAFF
cdr3_nt: TGTGCCAGCACCGCAGGGGTCACTGAAGCTTTCTTT

j_call: TRBJ1-1
v_call: TRBV5-1
clone_size: -
cdr3_length: 18
d_call: TRBD1
cdr3_aa: CASSAGRGRGYSGTEAFF
cdr3_nt: TGCGCCAGCAGCGCGGGAAGGGGGCGAGGATATTCGGGCACTGAAGCTTTCTTT

j_call: TRBJ1-2
v_call: TRBV5-4
clone_size: -
cdr3_length: 13
d_call: TRBD1
cdr3_aa: CASSDGTGYGYTF
cdr3_nt: TGTGCCAGCAGCGATGGGACAGGCTATGGCTACACCTTC

j_call: TRBJ1-3
v_call: TRBV6-5
clone_size: -
cdr3_length: 14
d_call: -
cdr3_aa: CASSSGGAGNTIYF
cdr3_nt: TGTGCCAGCAGTTCCGGGGGAGCGGGAAACACCATATATTTT

j_call: TRBJ1-1
v_call: TRBV2
clone_size: -
cdr3_length: 14
d_call: TRBD1
cdr3_aa: CASRTGQGRTEAFF
cdr3_nt: TGTGCCAGCAGGACGGGACAGGGGCGGACTGAAGCTTTCTTT

j_call: TRBJ1-1
v_call: TRBV5-1
clone_size: -
cdr3_length: 15
d_call: -
cdr3_aa: CASSPRRLSDTEAFF
cdr3_nt: TGCGCCAGCAGCCCCCGTCGCCTATCGGACACTGAAGCTTTCTTT

j_call: TRBJ1-1
v_call: TRBV7-8
clone_size: -
cdr3_length: 16
d_call: -
cdr3_aa: CASSPRGTAVNTEAFF
cdr3_nt: TGTGCCAGCAGCCCCCGGGGGACGGCCGTGAACACTGAAGCTTTCTTT

j_call: TRBJ1-1
v_call: TRBV7-2
clone_size: once
cdr3_length: 13
d_call: -
cdr3_aa: CASSYWRDTEAFF
cdr3_nt: TGTGCCAGCAGCTACTGGCGGGACACTGAAGCTTTCTTT

j_call: TRBJ1-5
v_call: TRBV19
clone_size: -
cdr3_length: 18
d_call: TRBD1
cdr3_aa: CASSTGTGGLIGNQPQHF
cdr3_nt: TGTGCCAGTAGTACGGGGACAGGGGGCCTGATCGGCAATCAGCCCCAGCATTTT

j_call: TRBJ2-1
v_call: TRBV5-1
clone_size: -
cdr3_length: 20
d_call: TRBD1
cdr3_aa: CASSSIPTGQGLSSYNEQFF
cdr3_nt: TGCGCCAGCAGCTCAATTCCGACGGGACAGGGGTTGAGCTCCTACAATGAGCAGTTCTTC

j_call: TRBJ1-1
v_call: TRBV3-1/TRBV3-2
clone_size: -
cdr3_length: 14
d_call: TRBD1
cdr3_aa: CASSQATGGTEAFF
cdr3_nt: TGTGCCAGCAGCCAAGCGACAGGGGGCACTGAAGCTTTCTTT

j_call: TRBJ1-1
v_call: TRBV6-2/TRBV6-3
clone_size: -
cdr3_length: 17
d_call: TRBD1
cdr3_aa: CASSEPGTGWEGTEAFF
cdr3_nt: TGTGCCAGCAGCGAGCCCGGGACAGGTTGGGAGGGCACTGAAGCTTTCTTT

j_call: TRBJ1-2
v_call: TRBV14
clone_size: once
cdr3_length: 16
d_call: -
cdr3_aa: CASSQDRRVLSDGYTF
cdr3_nt: TGTGCCAGCAGCCAAGATAGGAGGGTTCTTTCGGATGGCTACACCTTC

j_call: TRBJ1-2
v_call: TRBV29-1
clone_size: many
cdr3_length: 14
d_call: -
cdr3_aa: CSAGRAGANYGYTF
cdr3_nt: TGCAGCGCCGGAAGAGCCGGAGCTAACTATGGCTACACCTTC

j_call: TRBJ1-1
v_call: TRBV5-4
clone_size: -
cdr3_length: 14
d_call: TRBD1
cdr3_aa: CASSEGQGRTEAFF
cdr3_nt: TGTGCCAGCAGCGAGGGACAGGGGCGGACTGAAGCTTTCTTT

j_call: TRBJ2-1
v_call: TRBV5-1
clone_size: -
cdr3_length: 12
d_call: -
cdr3_aa: CASSLGDFSPFF
cdr3_nt: TGCGCCAGCAGCTTGGGGGACTTCAGTCCGTTCTTC

j_call: TRBJ1-2
v_call: TRBV18
clone_size: -
cdr3_length: 13
d_call: -
cdr3_aa: CASSPRTDYGYTF
cdr3_nt: TGTGCCAGCTCACCGCGGACAGACTATGGCTACACCTTC

j_call: TRBJ1-6
v_call: TRBV5-4
clone_size: -
cdr3_length: 15
d_call: TRBD1
cdr3_aa: CASSPGGQHNSPLHF
cdr3_nt: TGTGCCAGCAGCCCCGGGGGACAGCATAATTCACCCCTCCACTTT

j_call: TRBJ2-2
v_call: TRBV7-2
clone_size: -
cdr3_length: 16
d_call: TRBD2
cdr3_aa: CASSLVGTSVTGELFF
cdr3_nt: TGTGCCAGCAGCTTAGTAGGGACTAGCGTAACCGGGGAGCTGTTTTTT

j_call: TRBJ1-1
v_call: TRBV30
clone_size: once
cdr3_length: 12
d_call: -
cdr3_aa: CAWSQWNTEAFF
cdr3_nt: TGTGCCTGGAGTCAATGGAACACTGAAGCTTTCTTT

j_call: TRBJ2-2
v_call: TRBV5-1
clone_size: -
cdr3_length: 16
d_call: -
cdr3_aa: CASSALSQVNTGELFF
cdr3_nt: TGCGCCAGCAGCGCCCTAAGTCAGGTGAACACCGGGGAGCTGTTTTTT

j_call: TRBJ1-5
v_call: TRBV11-2
clone_size: -
cdr3_length: 16
d_call: -
cdr3_aa: CASSPGLVFGNQPQHF
cdr3_nt: TGTGCCAGCAGTCCGGGACTTGTTTTTGGCAATCAGCCCCAGCATTTT

j_call: TRBJ1-2
v_call: TRBV5-6
clone_size: -
cdr3_length: 14
d_call: TRBD1
cdr3_aa: CASSSTGGGIGYTF
cdr3_nt: TGTGCCAGCAGCTCAACAGGGGGCGGGATTGGCTACACCTTC

j_call: TRBJ1-1
v_call: TRBV7-8
clone_size: -
cdr3_length: 15
d_call: -
cdr3_aa: CASSRADRGNTEAFF
cdr3_nt: TGTGCCAGCAGTCGCGCAGATCGGGGAAACACTGAAGCTTTCTTT

j_call: TRBJ2-7
v_call: TRBV19
clone_size: -
cdr3_length: 13
d_call: TRBD2
cdr3_aa: CASSITTGGEQYF
cdr3_nt: TGTGCCAGTAGTATTACCACGGGGGGCGAGCAGTACTTC

j_call: TRBJ2-2
v_call: TRBV30
clone_size: -
cdr3_length: 13
d_call: TRBD2
cdr3_aa: CAWGLAGIGELFF
cdr3_nt: TGTGCCTGGGGACTAGCGGGTATCGGGGAGCTGTTTTTT

j_call: TRBJ1-2
v_call: TRBV12-5
clone_size: many
cdr3_length: 17
d_call: -
cdr3_aa: CASGLPLYRGSKDGYTF
cdr3_nt: TGTGCTAGTGGTTTGCCACTCTACCGGGGGAGTAAGGATGGCTACACCTTC

j_call: TRBJ2-1
v_call: TRBV10-2
clone_size: -
cdr3_length: 15
d_call: TRBD2
cdr3_aa: CASSQPSGRANEQFF
cdr3_nt: TGCGCCAGCAGCCAACCTAGCGGGAGGGCCAATGAGCAGTTCTTC

j_call: TRBJ2-7
v_call: TRBV5-1
clone_size: -
cdr3_length: 15
d_call: TRBD1
cdr3_aa: CASSLIQGAGYEQYF
cdr3_nt: TGCGCCAGCAGCTTGATTCAGGGGGCAGGCTACGAGCAGTACTTC

j_call: TRBJ1-2
v_call: TRBV30
clone_size: -
cdr3_length: 15
d_call: -
cdr3_aa: CAWAYLQTGNYGYTF
cdr3_nt: TGTGCCTGGGCTTACCTTCAAACAGGGAACTATGGCTACACCTTC

j_call: TRBJ1-2
v_call: TRBV4-1
clone_size: -
cdr3_length: 17
d_call: TRBD1
cdr3_aa: CASSQDPQGRPLHGYTF
cdr3_nt: TGCGCCAGCAGCCAAGACCCACAGGGGCGGCCCTTGCATGGCTACACCTTC

j_call: TRBJ2-7
v_call: TRBV18
clone_size: -
cdr3_length: 14
d_call: -
cdr3_aa: CASSPPPGVYEQYF
cdr3_nt: TGTGCCAGCTCACCTCCCCCCGGGGTCTACGAGCAGTACTTC

j_call: TRBJ2-1
v_call: TRBV6-2/TRBV6-3
clone_size: -
cdr3_length: 15
d_call: TRBD2
cdr3_aa: CASSFGSGGRDEQFF
cdr3_nt: TGTGCCAGCAGTTTCGGTAGCGGGGGGCGGGATGAGCAGTTCTTC

j_call: TRBJ1-1
v_call: TRBV5-1
clone_size: -
cdr3_length: 15
d_call: -
cdr3_aa: CASSLRGRENTEAFF
cdr3_nt: TGCGCCAGCAGCTTGAGAGGGAGGGAGAACACTGAAGCTTTCTTT

j_call: TRBJ1-3
v_call: TRBV3-1/TRBV3-2
clone_size: -
cdr3_length: 15
d_call: TRBD1
cdr3_aa: CASSQGTGSGNTIYF
cdr3_nt: TGTGCCAGCAGCCAAGGGACAGGGTCTGGAAACACCATATATTTT

j_call: TRBJ1-5
v_call: TRBV10-3
clone_size: few
cdr3_length: 14
d_call: -
cdr3_aa: CAISEGSSNQPQHF
cdr3_nt: TGTGCCATCAGTGAAGGGAGCAGCAATCAGCCCCAGCATTTT

j_call: TRBJ1-1
v_call: TRBV29-1
clone_size: -
cdr3_length: 12
d_call: -
cdr3_aa: CSSYGRNTEAFF
cdr3_nt: TGCAGCTCTTACGGGAGGAACACTGAAGCTTTCTTT

j_call: TRBJ1-1
v_call: TRBV14
clone_size: -
cdr3_length: 15
d_call: -
cdr3_aa: CASSQATGRNTEAFF
cdr3_nt: TGTGCCAGCAGCCAAGCGACAGGCCGTAACACTGAAGCTTTCTTT

j_call: TRBJ2-2
v_call: TRBV30
clone_size: -
cdr3_length: 15
d_call: -
cdr3_aa: CAWSLGQLHTGELFF
cdr3_nt: TGTGCCTGGAGTTTAGGACAGCTCCACACCGGGGAGCTGTTTTTT

j_call: TRBJ1-5
v_call: TRBV21-1
clone_size: -
cdr3_length: 18
d_call: -
cdr3_aa: CASNRRAGGSGSNQPQHF
cdr3_nt: TGTGCCAGCAATCGGCGGGCGGGGGGGAGTGGAAGCAATCAGCCCCAGCATTTT

j_call: TRBJ1-1
v_call: TRBV7-9
clone_size: -
cdr3_length: 13
d_call: -
cdr3_aa: CASSSAGVTEAFF
cdr3_nt: TGTGCCAGCAGCTCGGCAGGGGTCACTGAAGCTTTCTTT

j_call: TRBJ2-1
v_call: TRBV9
clone_size: -
cdr3_length: 16
d_call: -
cdr3_aa: CASSVGLAGADNEQFF
cdr3_nt: TGTGCCAGCAGCGTAGGTTTGGCAGGGGCGGACAATGAGCAGTTCTTC